The 6 T cell receptor beta chains below all came from one sample that was sequenced in a study of tumor-infiltrating lymphocytes in primary liver carcinoma. Researchers generated TCR beta cDNA from about 460 ng of total RNA, relying on a constant-region primer. It was through three nested multiplex PCR rounds of slightly modified ARM-PCR that TCR beta libraries arose. A C-beta reverse primer was combined with TRBV1-TRBV30 forward primers in the first two PCR rounds, and each round had 9 to 10 cycles. TCRdb analysed the multiplex PCR reads with MiXCR anew, one entry per CDR3 protein. Here the sample spans fewer than 400,000 distinct CDR3 sequences, roughly two thirds being singletons. Germline DNA was also extracted, and blood RNA was taken from unsorted whole blood. Sequencing input: peripheral blood. These TCRs come from a man between 40 and 49 years old with primary liver carcinoma and hepatitis B virus infection.

At least ten counts were recorded for this clonotype. The J gene is TRBJ2-3, the V gene TRBV6-5; tentatively, D is TRBD2 (6 bases). Trimming pared 4 bases from V and 14 bases from J, leaving 22 bases between. CDR1 and CDR2 from the germline V gene are MNHEY and SVGAGI. The CDR3 consists of 14 residues. CDR3 sequence (DNA): TGTGCCAGCAGTTCCTCCAGGGACTCCGTAAGGCTGTATTTT. Amino acid sequence: CASSSSRDSVRLYF.

As for this clonotype: Since a much larger clone is just one base distant, this may be a read error. This chain joins TRBV4-1 and TRBJ1-2; D may be TRBD1 (6 bases). Germline V gene lookup returns CDR1 MGHRA and CDR2 YSYEKL. The ends were cut back, 1 base at V and 4 bases at J, with 13 bases in the middle. This CDR3 comprises 15 residues. The CDR3 DNA is TGCGCCAGCAGCCAAGGGGAAACAGGGAGCTATGGCTACACCTTC. Protein sequence: CASSQGETGSYGYTF.

This clonotype appeared many times. This chain uses TRBV11-3 with TRBJ2-1, with 9 bases lining up with TRBD2. The trim removed 3 bases at V and 9 bases at J, leaving 9 bases unmatched. Germline CDR1 and CDR2: SGHNT and YENEEA. The CDR3 extends over 15 amino acids. CDR3 nucleotide sequence: TGTGCCAGCAGCTTGGGGACTAGCAGGCTTAGTGAGCAGTTCTTC. This codes for CASSLGTSRLSEQFF.

V gene TRBV5-1 combines with J gene TRBJ2-5, with TRBD1 as a possible D gene (6 bases). The CDR3 is 17 amino acids. Germline values: CDR1 SGHRS, CDR2 YFSETQ. V shed 1 base and J shed 1 base, with 17 bases lying between them. CDR3 in DNA: TGCGCCAGCAGCTTGACCAGGGCGCAGGGGCTCCAAGAGACCCAGTACTTC. It yields the protein CASSLTRAQGLQETQYF.

V and J are TRBV14 and TRBJ1-2; D gene uncertain. This CDR3 is 14 amino acids long. Trimming removed 4 bases from V and 6 bases from J, with 15 bases in between. Germline CDR1 reads SGHDN; CDR2 reads FVKESK. In DNA form, the CDR3 reads TGTGCCAGCAGCCGCGAAGACGGGTTGGATGGCTACACCTTC. Translating it yields CASSREDGLDGYTF.

This clonotype was observed many times. The chain carries TRBV10-3 and TRBJ2-1, with D maybe TRBD2 (6 bases). Trimming cost V 5 bases and J 0 bases, with 11 bases left between them. Germline CDR1 reads ENHRY; CDR2 reads SYGVKD. The CDR3 runs to 15 residues. The CDR3, as DNA: TGTGCCATCAGTCCTTTAGCGGACTCCTACAATGAGCAGTTCTTC. This translates into CAISPLADSYNEQFF.